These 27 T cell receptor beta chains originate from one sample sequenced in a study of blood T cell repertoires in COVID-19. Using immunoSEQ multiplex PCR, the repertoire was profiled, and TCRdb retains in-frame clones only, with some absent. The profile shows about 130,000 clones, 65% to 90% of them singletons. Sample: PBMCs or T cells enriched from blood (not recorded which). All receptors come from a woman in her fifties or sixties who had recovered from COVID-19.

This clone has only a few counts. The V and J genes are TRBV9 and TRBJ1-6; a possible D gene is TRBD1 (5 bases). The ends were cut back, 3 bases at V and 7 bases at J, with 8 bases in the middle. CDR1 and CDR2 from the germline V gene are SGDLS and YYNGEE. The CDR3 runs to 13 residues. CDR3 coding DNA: TGTGCCAGCAGCGGTAGGGGAAATTCACCCCTCCACTTT. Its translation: CASSGRGNSPLHF.

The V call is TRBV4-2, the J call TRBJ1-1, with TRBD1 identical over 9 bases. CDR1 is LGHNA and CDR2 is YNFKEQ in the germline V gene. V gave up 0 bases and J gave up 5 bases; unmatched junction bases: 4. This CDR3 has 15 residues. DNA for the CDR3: TGTGCCAGCAGCCAAGAGACAGGGGGAGGAACTGAAGCTTTCTTT. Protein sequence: CASSQETGGGTEAFF.

CDR3 nucleotides: TGCGCCAGCAGCTCGGGCGGGAGCGGCATCAGAAACACCATATATTTT. It translates to CASSSGGSGIRNTIYF. The V gene is TRBV5-1, the J gene TRBJ1-3; the D is unclear. CDR3 length: 16 amino acids. Trimming shortened V by 3 bases and J by 5 bases, and 18 bases separated the two germline ends. CDR1 is SGHRS, CDR2 YFSETQ, per germline.

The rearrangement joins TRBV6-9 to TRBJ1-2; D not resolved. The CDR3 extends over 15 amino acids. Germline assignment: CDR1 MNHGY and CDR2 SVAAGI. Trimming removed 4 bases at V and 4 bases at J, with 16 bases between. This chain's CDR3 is CASSLTVSQSYGYTF. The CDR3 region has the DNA TGTGCCAGCAGTTTAACAGTCTCCCAGTCCTATGGCTACACCTTC.

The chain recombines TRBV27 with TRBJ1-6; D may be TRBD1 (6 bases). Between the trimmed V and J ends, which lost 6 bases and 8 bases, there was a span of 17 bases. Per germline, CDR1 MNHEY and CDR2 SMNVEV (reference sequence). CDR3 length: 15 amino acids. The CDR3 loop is CASSAWGTNDSPLHF. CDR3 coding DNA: TGTGCCAGCAGCGCCTGGGGGACAAATGATTCACCCCTCCACTTT.

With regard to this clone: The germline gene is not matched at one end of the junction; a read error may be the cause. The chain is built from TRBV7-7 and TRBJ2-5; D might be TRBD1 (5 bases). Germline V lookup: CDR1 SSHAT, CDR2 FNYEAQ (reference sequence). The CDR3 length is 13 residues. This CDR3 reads CASSESRAETQYF. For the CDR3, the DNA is TGTGCTAGCAGCGAATCCAGGGCAGAGACCCAGTACTTC.

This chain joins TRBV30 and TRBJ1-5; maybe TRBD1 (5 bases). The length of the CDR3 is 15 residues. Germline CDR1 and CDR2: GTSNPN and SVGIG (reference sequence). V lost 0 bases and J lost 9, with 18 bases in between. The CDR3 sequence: CAWSVGVTPGGPQHF. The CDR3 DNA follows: TGTGCCTGGAGTGTAGGGGTTACTCCCGGCGGGCCCCAGCATTTT.

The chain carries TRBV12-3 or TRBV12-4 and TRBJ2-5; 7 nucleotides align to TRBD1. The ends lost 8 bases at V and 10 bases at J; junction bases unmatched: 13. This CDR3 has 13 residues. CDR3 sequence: CASGTVARDGQYF. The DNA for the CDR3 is TGTGCCAGCGGGACAGTAGCAAGAGATGGCCAGTACTTC.

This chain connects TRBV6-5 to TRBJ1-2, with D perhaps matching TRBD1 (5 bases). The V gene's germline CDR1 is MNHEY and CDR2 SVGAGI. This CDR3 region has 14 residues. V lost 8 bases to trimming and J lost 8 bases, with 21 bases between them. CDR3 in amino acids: CASSYGRGAGGYTF. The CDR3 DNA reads TGTGCCAGCTCCTACGGGAGGGGCGCCGGCGGCTACACCTTC.

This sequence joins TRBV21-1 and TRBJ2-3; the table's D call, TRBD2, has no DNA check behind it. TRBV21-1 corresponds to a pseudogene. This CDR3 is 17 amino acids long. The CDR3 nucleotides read TGTGCCAGCAGGTACCGGAGCTGCCCCTGTAGCACAGATACGCAGTATTTT. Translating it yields CASRYRSCPCSTDTQYF.

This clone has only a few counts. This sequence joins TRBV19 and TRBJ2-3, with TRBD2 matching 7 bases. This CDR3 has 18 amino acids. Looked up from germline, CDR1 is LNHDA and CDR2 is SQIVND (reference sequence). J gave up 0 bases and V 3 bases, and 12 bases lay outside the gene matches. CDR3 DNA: TGTGCCAGTAGTATCCGCTCATGGAGCGGGGCTAGCACAGATACGCAGTATTTT. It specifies CASSIRSWSGASTDTQYF.

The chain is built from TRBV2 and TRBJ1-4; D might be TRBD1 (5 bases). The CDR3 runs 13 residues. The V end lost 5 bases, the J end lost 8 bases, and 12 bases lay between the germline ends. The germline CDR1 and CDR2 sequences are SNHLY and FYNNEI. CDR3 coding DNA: TGTGCCAGCAGTTCAGGGAAGGGCGAAAAACTGTTTTTT. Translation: CASSSGKGEKLFF.

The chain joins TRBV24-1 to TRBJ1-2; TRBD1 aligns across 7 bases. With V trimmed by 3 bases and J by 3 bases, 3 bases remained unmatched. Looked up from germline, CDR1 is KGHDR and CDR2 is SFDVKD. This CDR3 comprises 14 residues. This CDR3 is CATSDAGTDYGYTF. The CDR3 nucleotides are TGTGCCACCAGTGATGCCGGGACAGACTATGGCTACACCTTC.

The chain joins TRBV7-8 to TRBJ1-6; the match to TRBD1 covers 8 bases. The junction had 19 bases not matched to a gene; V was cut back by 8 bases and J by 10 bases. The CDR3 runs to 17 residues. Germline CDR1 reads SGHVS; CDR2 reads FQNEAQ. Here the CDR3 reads CASGPGTGSSPRSPLHF. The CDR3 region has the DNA TGTGCCAGCGGACCGGGGACAGGCTCTTCCCCTAGGTCACCCCTCCACTTT.

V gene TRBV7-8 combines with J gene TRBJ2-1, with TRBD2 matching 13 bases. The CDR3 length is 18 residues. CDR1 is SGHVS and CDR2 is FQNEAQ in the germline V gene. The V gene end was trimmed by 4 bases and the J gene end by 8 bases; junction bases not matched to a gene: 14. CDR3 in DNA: TGTGCCAGCAGCTCAGGGACTAGCGGGGTGCACCCCTTGGATGAGCAGTTCTTC. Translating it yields CASSSGTSGVHPLDEQFF.

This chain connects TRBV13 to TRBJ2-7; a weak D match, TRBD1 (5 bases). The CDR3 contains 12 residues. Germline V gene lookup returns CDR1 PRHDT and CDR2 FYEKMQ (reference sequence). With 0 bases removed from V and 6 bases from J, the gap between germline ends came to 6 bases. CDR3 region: CASSLGQGEQYF. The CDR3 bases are TGTGCCAGCAGCTTAGGTCAGGGCGAGCAGTACTTC.

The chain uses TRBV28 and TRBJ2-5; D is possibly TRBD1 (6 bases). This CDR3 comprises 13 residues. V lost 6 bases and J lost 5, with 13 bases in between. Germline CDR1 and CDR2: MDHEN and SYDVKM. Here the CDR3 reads CASSSGQGETQYF. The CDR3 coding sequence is TGTGCCAGCAGCTCCGGGCAGGGGGAGACCCAGTACTTC.

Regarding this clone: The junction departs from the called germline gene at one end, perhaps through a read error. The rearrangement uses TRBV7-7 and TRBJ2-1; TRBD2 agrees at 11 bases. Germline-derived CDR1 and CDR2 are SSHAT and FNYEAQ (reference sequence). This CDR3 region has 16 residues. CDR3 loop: CASSLAGGRSHNEQFF. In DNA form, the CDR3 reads TGTGCTAGCAGTTTAGCGGGGGGGCGGTCCCACAATGAGCAGTTCTTC.

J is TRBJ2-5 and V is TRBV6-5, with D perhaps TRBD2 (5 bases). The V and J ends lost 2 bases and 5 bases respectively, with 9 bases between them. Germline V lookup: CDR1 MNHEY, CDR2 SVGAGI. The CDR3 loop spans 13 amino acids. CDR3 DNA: TGTGCCAGCAGTTACGAGGGTCGGGAGACCCAGTACTTC. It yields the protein CASSYEGRETQYF.

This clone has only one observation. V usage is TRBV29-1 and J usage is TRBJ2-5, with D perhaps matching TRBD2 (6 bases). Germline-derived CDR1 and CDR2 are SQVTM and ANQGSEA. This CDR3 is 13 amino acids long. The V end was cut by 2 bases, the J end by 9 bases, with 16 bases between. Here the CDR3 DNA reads TGCAGCGTTGAAAAAGCGGGCGCTCTGGCCCAGTACTTC. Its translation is CSVEKAGALAQYF.

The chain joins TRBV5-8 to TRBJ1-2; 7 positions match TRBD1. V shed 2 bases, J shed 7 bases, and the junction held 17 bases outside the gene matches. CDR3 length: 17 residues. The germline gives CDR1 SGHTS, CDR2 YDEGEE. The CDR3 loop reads CASSLPGQLAPRGGYTF. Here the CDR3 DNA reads TGTGCCAGCAGCTTACCGGGACAGCTCGCCCCGAGGGGTGGCTACACCTTC. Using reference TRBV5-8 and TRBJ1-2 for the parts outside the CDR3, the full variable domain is EAGVTQSPTHLIKTRGQQATLRCSPISGHTSVYWYQQALGLGLQFLLWYDEGEERNRGNFPPRFSGRQFPNYSSELNVNALELEDSALYLCASSLPGQLAPRGGYTFGSGTRLTVV.

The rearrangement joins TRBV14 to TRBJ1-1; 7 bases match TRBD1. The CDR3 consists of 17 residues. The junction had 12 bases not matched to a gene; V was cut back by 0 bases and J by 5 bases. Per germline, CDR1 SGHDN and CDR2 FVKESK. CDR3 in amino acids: CASSQDETGRPRTEAFF. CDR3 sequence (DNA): TGTGCCAGCAGCCAAGATGAGACAGGGAGGCCCAGGACTGAAGCTTTCTTT.

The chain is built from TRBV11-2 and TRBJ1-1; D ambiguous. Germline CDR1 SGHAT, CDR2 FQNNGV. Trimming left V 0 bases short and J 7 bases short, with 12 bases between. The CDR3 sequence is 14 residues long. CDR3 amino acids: CASSLDLGGLEAFF. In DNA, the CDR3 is TGTGCCAGCAGCTTAGATCTGGGTGGACTTGAAGCTTTCTTT.

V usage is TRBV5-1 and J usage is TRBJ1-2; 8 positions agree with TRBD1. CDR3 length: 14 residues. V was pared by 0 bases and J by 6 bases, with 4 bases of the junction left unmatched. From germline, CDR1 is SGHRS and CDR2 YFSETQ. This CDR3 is CASSLAGQGDGYTF. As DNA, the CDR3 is TGCGCCAGCAGCTTGGCAGGACAGGGTGATGGCTACACCTTC.

The CDR3, as DNA: TGTGCCAGCAGTTCAGGGTTCTCGGGAAACACCATATATTTT. As protein: CASSSGFSGNTIYF. The chain employs TRBV7-8 and TRBJ1-3; D might be TRBD1 (5 bases). CDR3 size: 14 residues. CDR1 is SGHVS, CDR2 FQNEAQ, per germline. Trimming took 6 bases from V and 4 from J, leaving 13 bases between them.

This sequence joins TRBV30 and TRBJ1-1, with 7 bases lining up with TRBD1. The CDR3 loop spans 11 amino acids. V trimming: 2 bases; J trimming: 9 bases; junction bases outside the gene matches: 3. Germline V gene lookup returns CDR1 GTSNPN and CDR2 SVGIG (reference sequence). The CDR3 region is CAWSSQGKAFF. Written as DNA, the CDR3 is TGTGCCTGGAGTTCACAGGGGAAAGCTTTCTTT.

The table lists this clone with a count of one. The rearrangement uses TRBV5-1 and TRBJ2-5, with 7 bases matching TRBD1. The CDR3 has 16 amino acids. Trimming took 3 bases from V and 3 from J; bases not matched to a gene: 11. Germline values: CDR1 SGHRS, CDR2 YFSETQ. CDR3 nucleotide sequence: TGCGCCAGCAGCTCAAACGCCGGGACAGCAAAAGAGACCCAGTACTTC. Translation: CASSSNAGTAKETQYF.